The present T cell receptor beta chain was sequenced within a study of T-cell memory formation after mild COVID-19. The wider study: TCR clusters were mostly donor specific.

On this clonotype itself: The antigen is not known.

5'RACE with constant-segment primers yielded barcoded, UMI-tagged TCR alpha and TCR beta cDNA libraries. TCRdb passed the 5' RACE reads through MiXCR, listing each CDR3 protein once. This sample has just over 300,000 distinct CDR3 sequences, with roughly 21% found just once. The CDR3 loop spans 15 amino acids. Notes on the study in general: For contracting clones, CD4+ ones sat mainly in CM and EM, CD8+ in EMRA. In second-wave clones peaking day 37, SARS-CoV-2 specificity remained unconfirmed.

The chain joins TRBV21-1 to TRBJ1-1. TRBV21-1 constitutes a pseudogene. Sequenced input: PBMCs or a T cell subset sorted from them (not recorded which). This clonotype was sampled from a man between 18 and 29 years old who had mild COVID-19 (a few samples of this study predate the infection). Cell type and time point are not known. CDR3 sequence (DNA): TGTGCCAGCAGCAAAGCGCGCGGGAAGAACACTGAAGCTTTCTTT. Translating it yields CASSKARGKNTEAFF.